The T cell receptor beta chain under discussion was sequenced for a study of shared clonotypes between healthy human individuals. The CDR3 runs 17 residues. From germline, CDR1 is SNHLY and CDR2 FYNNEI. V trimming: 4 bases; J trimming: 1 base; junction bases outside the gene matches: 11. The protocol was immunoSEQ multiplex PCR, while the TCRdb copy is restricted to in-frame clones and leaves out a portion. The profile shows around 1.4 million clones, about 98.5% of them singletons. The specimen was naive CD4+ T cells sorted from blood. The subset: CD45RA+ positively selected. The chain joins TRBV2 to TRBJ1-1; 8 bases are shared with TRBD1. This receptor was identified in a man younger than 45 in good health. In nucleotides, the CDR3 is TGTGCCAGCAGTGGAAATATCCGGGACAGGCAGAACACTGAAGCTTTCTTT. Amino acid sequence: CASSGNIRDRQNTEAFF.